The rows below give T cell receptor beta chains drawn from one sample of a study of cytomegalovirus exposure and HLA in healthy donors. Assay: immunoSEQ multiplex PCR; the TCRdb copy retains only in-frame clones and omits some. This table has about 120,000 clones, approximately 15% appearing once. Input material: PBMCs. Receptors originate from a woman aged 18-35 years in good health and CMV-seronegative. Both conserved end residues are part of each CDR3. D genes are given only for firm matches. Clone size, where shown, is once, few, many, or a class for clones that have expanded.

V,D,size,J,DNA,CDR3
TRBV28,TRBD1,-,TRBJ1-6,TGTGCCAGCAGTTTCGGACAGGGCCTTAATTCACCCCTCCACTTT,CASSFGQGLNSPLHF
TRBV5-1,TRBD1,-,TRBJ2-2,TGCGCCAGCAGCCCCGGACAGGGAATGGGCGGGGAGCTGTTTTTT,CASSPGQGMGGELFF
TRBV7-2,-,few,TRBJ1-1,TGTGTCAGGTCCAAAAACACTGAAGCTTTCTTT,CVRSKNTEAFF
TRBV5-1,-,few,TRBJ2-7,TGCGCCAGCAGCCGGACTGGCTCCTACGAGCAGTACTTC,CASSRTGSYEQYF
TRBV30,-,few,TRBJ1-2,TGTGCCTGGGGACAGTCCAAAATTGGTGGCTACACCTTC,CAWGQSKIGGYTF
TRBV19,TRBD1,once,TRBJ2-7,TGTGCCAGTAGCGCTGGGACAGGGCATACCTACGAGCAGTACTTC,CASSAGTGHTYEQYF
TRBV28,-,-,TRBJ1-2,TGTGCCAGCAGTTTACCCCCGGGGGGCGGCTACACCTTC,CASSLPPGGGYTF
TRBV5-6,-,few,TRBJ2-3,TGTGCCAGCAGCCCCGGGAGAGATACGCAGTATTTT,CASSPGRDTQYF
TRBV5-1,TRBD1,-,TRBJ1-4,TGCGCCAGCAGCTTGGGGGACAGGGGCCGAGAAAAACTGTTTTTT,CASSLGDRGREKLFF
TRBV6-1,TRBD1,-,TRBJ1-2,TGTGCCAGCAGTGCGACAGGGAACTATGGCTACACCTTC,CASSATGNYGYTF
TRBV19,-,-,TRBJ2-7,TGTGCCAGTAGCCGATTGGGAGAGAACAACGAGCAGTACTTC,CASSRLGENNEQYF
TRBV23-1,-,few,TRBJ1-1,TGCGCCAGCAGCCACTATGGGGGGAGCACTGAAGCTTTCTTT,CASSHYGGSTEAFF
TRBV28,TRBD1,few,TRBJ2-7,TGTGCCAGCAGTTTCGGGACAGGGTTCTCCTACGAGCAGTACTTC,CASSFGTGFSYEQYF
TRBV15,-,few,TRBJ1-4,TGTGCCACCAGCAGGAGTGTTGGACAGTGGGCTGAAAAACTGTTTTTT,CATSRSVGQWAEKLFF
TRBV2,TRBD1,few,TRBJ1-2,TGTGCCAGTCAGGGGGATCTAAACTATGGCTACACCTTC,CASQGDLNYGYTF
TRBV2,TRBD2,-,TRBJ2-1,TGTGCCAGCGGACTAGCGGGAGGTCATGAGCAGTTCTTC,CASGLAGGHEQFF
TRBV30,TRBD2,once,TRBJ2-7,TGTGCCTGGAAACGCGGGAGGGCCTACGAGCAGTACTTC,CAWKRGRAYEQYF
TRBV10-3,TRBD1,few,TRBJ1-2,TGTGCCATCAGGCCGGACAGGGATGCCGGCTACACCTTC,CAIRPDRDAGYTF
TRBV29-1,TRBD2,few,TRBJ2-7,TGCAGCGCCGGAGCGGGACCCTACGAGCAGTACTTC,CSAGAGPYEQYF
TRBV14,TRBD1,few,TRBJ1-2,TGTGCCAGCAGCCTACAGGGGGCAAGTGGCTACACCTTC,CASSLQGASGYTF
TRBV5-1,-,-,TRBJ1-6,TGCGCCAGCAGCTTGGCTGGAGACAGCTCCTATAATTCACCCCTCCACTTT,CASSLAGDSSYNSPLHF
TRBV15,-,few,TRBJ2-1,TGTGCCACCAGCAGGACCCTAGCAGAAGAGCAGTTCTTC,CATSRTLAEEQFF
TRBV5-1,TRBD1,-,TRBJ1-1,TGCGCCAGCAGCGACAGGACAGGGGGGGGGACTGAAGCTTTCTTT,CASSDRTGGGTEAFF
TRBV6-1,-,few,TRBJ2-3,TGTGCCAGCAAGATGGGGCCTAGAGGCACAGATACGCAGTATTTT,CASKMGPRGTDTQYF
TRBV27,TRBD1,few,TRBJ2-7,TGTGCCAGCAGTCACGGACAGGGGACCTACGAGCAGTACTTC,CASSHGQGTYEQYF
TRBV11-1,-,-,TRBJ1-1,TGTGCCAGCAGCTTAAGTGGAGATCTGAACACTGAAGCTTTCTTT,CASSLSGDLNTEAFF
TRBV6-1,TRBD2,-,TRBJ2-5,TGTGCCAGCAGTGAAATAAAGGGACTACTCCCCCGAGAGACCCAGTACTTC,CASSEIKGLLPRETQYF
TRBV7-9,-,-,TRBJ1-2,TGTGCCAGCAGCTTAGAGGGGCAGCCTAACTATGGCTACACCTTC,CASSLEGQPNYGYTF
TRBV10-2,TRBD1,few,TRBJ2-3,TGCGCCAGCAGTGATCTCGAAAGGGGGCGCTTGGTTACAGATACGCAGTATTTT,CASSDLERGRLVTDTQYF
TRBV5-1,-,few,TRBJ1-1,TGCGCCAGCAGCTTACCAGGCACTGAAGCTTTCTTT,CASSLPGTEAFF
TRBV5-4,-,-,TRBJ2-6,TGTGCCAGCAGCTTGGTGCAGTCTGGGGCCAACGTCCTGACTTTC,CASSLVQSGANVLTF
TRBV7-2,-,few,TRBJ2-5,TGTGCCAGCAGCTTAGGCGAAGGGCTCGGGGGAGAAGAGACCCAGTACTTC,CASSLGEGLGGEETQYF
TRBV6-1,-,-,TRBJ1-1,TGTGCCAGTCGGAACACTGAAGCTTTCTTT,CASRNTEAFF
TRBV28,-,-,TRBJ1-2,TGTGCCAGCAGGGCGGGACCCGGGGACTATGGCTACACCTTC,CASRAGPGDYGYTF
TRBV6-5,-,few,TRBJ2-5,TGTGCCAGCAGTAACGTGGGGGCTCAAGAGACCCAGTACTTC,CASSNVGAQETQYF
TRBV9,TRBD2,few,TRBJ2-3,TGTGCCAGCAGCAGCAGCGGGACCACAGATACGCAGTATTTT,CASSSSGTTDTQYF
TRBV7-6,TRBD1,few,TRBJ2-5,TGTGCCAGCAGCGGACAGGGGACAGAGACCCAGTACTTC,CASSGQGTETQYF
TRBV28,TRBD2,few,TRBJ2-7,TGTGCCAGCAGTCCCCCGTCCGGGACTAGCGGGAGTGTAACCCACGAGCAGTACTTC,CASSPPSGTSGSVTHEQYF
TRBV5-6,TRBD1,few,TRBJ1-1,TGTGCCAGCAGCGTACAGGGGTCCACTGAAGCTTTCTTT,CASSVQGSTEAFF
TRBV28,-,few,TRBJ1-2,TGTGCCAGCAGTTTATCGAAACAGGGCTCCGTCGTTCCTGGCTACACCTTC,CASSLSKQGSVVPGYTF
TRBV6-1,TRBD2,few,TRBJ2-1,TGTGCCAGCAGTGCTTGGGGACTACCTTACAATGAGCAGTTCTTC,CASSAWGLPYNEQFF
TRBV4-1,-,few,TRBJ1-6,TGCGCCAGCAGCCGCTTACAGGACGGATTTTCTAATTCACCCCTCCACTTT,CASSRLQDGFSNSPLHF
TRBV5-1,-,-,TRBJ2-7,TGCGCCAGCAGCTTGGAGCCAGGACAGCCCTACGAGCAGTACTTC,CASSLEPGQPYEQYF
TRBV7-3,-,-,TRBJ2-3,TGTGCCAGCAGCTTAGCAGGGGCGAGGGATACGCAGTATTTT,CASSLAGARDTQYF
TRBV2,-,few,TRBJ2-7,TGTGCCAGCAGTGCGGAGTCCTCCTACGAGCAGTACTTC,CASSAESSYEQYF
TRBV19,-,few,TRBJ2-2,TGTGCCAGTAGTATAGTACAGGTGGTCACCGGGGAGCTGTTTTTT,CASSIVQVVTGELFF
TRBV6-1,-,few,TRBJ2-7,TGTGCCAGCAGGGAGTCGACAGGCGGCGACGAGCAGTACTTC,CASRESTGGDEQYF
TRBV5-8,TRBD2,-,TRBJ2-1,TGTGCCAGCAGCCCTGGCCAGGGACTAGCATCCGATGAGCAGTTCTTC,CASSPGQGLASDEQFF
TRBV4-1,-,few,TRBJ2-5,TGCGCCAGCAGCGCAGGGGCTAGCGGACTCCAAGAGACCCAGTACTTC,CASSAGASGLQETQYF
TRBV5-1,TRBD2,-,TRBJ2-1,TGCGCCAGCAGCTTGGAGCGGGGATCGTCCTACAATGAGCAGTTCTTC,CASSLERGSSYNEQFF
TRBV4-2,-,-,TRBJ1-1,TGTGCCAGCAGCCCCCCGACGGGGAACACTGAAGCTTTCTTT,CASSPPTGNTEAFF
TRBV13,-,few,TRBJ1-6,TGTGCCAGCAGCTTAACGGGGGAAAATTCACCCCTCCACTTT,CASSLTGENSPLHF